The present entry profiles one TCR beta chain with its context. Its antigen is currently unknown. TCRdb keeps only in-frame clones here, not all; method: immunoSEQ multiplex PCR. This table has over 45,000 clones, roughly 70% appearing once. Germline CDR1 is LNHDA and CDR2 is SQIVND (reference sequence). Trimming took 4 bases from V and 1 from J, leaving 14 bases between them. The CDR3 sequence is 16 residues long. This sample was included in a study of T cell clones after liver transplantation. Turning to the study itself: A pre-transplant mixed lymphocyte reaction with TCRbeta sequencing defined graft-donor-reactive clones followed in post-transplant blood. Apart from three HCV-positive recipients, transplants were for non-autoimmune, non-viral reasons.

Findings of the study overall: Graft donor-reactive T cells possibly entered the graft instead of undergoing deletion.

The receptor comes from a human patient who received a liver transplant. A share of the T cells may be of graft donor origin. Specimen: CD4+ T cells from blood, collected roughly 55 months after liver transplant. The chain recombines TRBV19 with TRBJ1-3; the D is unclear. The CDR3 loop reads CASSSEALESGNTIYF. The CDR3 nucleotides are TGTGCCAGTAGTAGCGAGGCTCTTGAATCTGGAAACACCATATATTTT. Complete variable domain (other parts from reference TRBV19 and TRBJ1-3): DGGITQSPKYLFRKEGQNVTLSCEQNLNHDAMYWYRQDPGQGLRLIYYSQIVNDFQKGDIAEGYSVSREKKESFPLTVTSAQKNPTAFYLCASSSEALESGNTIYFGEGSWLTVV.